This TCR beta chain derives from a study of OX40 agonist ivuxolimab in advanced cancers. Study-wide context: The study gave patients intravenous ivuxolimab at 0.01 to 10 mg/kg every 2 weeks. Dose-escalation patients were diagnosed with hepatocellular carcinoma, melanoma, renal cell cancer or head and neck cancer. Checkpoint inhibitors had been given previously to about 40% of patients.

Findings and limits, study-wide: Specificity for antigen went undetermined in the expanded peripheral T cells.

The CDR3 contains 18 residues. Germline CDR1 is MNHEY and CDR2 is SMNVEV (reference sequence). Losses at the gene ends were 2 bases for V and 2 bases for J; bases not matched to a gene: 7. On this clone: Its antigen is as yet unknown.

The repertoire was sequenced with immunoSEQ multiplex PCR; TCRdb's copy has only in-frame clones and lacks some. This table holds about 41,000 clones, around 81% found once. The chain carries TRBV27 and TRBJ2-1; TRBD2 matches 12 bases. The sequencing used CD4+ or CD8+ T cells sorted from blood, collected in a trial of the OX40 agonist ivuxolimab. The receptor's source is an adult with an advanced solid tumor such as melanoma, head and neck, liver or kidney cancer. For the CDR3, the DNA is TGTGCCAGCAGTTTAAAGACTAGCGGGAGTAGGCCCTACAATGAGCAGTTCTTC. Its translation: CASSLKTSGSRPYNEQFF.